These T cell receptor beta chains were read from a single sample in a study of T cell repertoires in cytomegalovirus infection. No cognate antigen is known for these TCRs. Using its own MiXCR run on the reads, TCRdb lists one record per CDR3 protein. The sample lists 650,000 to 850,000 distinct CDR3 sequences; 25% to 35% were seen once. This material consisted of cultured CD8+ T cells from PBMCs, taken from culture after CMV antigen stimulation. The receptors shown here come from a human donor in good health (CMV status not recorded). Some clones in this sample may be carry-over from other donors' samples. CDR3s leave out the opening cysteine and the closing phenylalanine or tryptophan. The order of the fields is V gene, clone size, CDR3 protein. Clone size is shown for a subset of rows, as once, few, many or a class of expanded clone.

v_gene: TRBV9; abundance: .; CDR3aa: ASSVEGRQY
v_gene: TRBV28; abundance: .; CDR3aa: ASSFPRGRALKQPQH
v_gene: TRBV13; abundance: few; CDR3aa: ASSLDMVGYT
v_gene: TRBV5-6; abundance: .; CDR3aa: ASSLQGPRNSPLH
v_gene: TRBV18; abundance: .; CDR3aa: ASLGDSLGQF
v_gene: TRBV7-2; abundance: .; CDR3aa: ASSLGWGSSQPQH
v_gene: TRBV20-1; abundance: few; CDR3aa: SARDKERLNTEAF
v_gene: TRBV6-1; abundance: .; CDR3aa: ASNLEAGGYYNEQF
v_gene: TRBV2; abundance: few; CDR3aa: ASSRPGIPNEQF
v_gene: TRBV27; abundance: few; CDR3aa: ASSLIGTNYNEQF
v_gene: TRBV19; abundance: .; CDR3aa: ASSIGQGSNEQF
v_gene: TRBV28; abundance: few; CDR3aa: ASSTDSRLTEAF
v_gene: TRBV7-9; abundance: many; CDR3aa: ASSSRLAGNNEQF
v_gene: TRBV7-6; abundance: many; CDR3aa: ASSLTRGQGGFSNYGYT
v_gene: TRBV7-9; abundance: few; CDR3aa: ASSFGQASGNTIY
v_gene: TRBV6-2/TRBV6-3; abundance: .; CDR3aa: ASGGASSYNEQF
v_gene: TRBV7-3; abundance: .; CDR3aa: ASSSTLAGGFQETQY
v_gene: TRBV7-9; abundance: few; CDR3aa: ASSAGGQFYGYT
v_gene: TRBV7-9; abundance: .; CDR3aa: ASSSTGDLYGYT
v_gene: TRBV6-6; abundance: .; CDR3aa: ASSRSKNTEAF
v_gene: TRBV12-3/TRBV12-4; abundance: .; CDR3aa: ASSSMIRVLSTHTGELF
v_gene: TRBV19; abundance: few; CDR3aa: ASSNRANSNQPQH
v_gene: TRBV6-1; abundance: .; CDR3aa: ASSEWQRETDTQY
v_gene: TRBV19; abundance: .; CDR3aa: ASSIGGSSSYNEQF
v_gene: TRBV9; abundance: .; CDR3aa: ASSVGGAGGFTGELF
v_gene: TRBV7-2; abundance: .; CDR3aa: ASSPKRRGGPSGDTQY
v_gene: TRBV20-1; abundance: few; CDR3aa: SARSSSGANVLT
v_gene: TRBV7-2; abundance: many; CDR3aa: ASSLGKVGVEQF
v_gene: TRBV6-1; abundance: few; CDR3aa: ASSPFRGVSQETQY
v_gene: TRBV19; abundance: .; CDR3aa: ASSEGSRGNEQF
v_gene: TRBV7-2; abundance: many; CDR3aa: ASSLSQGVQETQY
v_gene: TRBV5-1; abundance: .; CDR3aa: ASSWTGTPNQPQH
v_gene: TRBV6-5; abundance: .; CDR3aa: ASSYRQGYGYT
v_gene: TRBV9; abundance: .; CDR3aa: ASRRGRVSAL
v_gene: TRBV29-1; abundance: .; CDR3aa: SVGLHYEQY
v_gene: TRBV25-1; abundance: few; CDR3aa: ASSERGTGAYNEQF
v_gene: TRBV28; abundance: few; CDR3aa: ASSLYLAGGKIYNEQF
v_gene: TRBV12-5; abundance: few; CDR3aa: ASGLAPTSGSHTDTQY
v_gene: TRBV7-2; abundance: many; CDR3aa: ASSWYQGRDEQY
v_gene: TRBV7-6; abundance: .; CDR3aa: ASSRDSFSYNEQF
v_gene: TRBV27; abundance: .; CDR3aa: ASSPTSWSYNEQF
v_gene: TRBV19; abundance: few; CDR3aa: ASSTFGDRLPYNEQF
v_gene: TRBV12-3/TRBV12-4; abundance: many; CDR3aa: ASSFSQGNSPLH
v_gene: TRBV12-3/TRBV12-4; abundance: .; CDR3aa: ASSPSDRGETQY
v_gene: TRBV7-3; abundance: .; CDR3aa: ASSDLGPGSPLH
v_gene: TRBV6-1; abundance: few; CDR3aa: ASRETGWTEAF
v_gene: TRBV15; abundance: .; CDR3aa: ATSLGKGADNEQF
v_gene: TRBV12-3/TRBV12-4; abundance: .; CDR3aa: ASSQLLGPGHEQF
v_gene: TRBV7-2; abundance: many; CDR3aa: ASSLLGGFTDTQY
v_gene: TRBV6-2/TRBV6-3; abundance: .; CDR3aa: ASSYDGLGHYNEQF
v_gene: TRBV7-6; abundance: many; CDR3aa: ASSSGLAGDEQF
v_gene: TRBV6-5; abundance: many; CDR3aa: ASSQTGPGTEAF
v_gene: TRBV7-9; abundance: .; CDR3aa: ASSLPGSLSGNTIY
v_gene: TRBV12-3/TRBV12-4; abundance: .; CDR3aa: ASSPGTGYT
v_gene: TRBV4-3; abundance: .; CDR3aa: ASSQDLGGQNPQETQY